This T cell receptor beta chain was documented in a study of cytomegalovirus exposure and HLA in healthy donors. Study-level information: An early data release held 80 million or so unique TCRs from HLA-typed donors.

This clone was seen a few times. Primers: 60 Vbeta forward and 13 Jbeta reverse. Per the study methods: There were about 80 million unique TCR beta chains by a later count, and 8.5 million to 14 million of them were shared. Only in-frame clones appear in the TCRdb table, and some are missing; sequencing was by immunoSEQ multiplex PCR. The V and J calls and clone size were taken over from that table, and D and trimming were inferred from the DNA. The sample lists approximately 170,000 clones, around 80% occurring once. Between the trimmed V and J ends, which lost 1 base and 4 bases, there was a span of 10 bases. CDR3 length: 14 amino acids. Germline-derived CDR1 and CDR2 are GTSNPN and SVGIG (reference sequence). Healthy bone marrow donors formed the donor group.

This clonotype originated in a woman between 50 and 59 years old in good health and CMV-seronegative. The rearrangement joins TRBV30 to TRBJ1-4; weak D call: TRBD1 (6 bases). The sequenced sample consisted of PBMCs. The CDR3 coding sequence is TGTGCCTGGAGTGGGGCAGGGGTTAATGAAAAACTGTTTTTT. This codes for CAWSGAGVNEKLFF.